This TCR beta chain comes out of a study of blood T cell repertoires in COVID-19. The assay was immunoSEQ multiplex PCR, and TCRdb's table has in-frame clones only and misses some. The sample consists of about 240,000 clones, more than 75% of them appearing once. The receptor comes from a woman aged 25 to 39 who had recovered from COVID-19. The sample was peripheral blood.

CDR3 in amino acids: CAWTPQGVIEQYF. CDR3 DNA: TGTGCCTGGACTCCGCAGGGGGTCATCGAGCAGTACTTC. The chain couples TRBV30 to TRBJ2-7; 7 positions match TRBD1. This CDR3 is built from 13 residues. After removal of 4 bases from V and 6 bases from J, the junction contained 9 bases not matched to a gene. Looked up from germline, CDR1 is GTSNPN and CDR2 is SVGIG (reference sequence). The entire variable domain, with the rest obtained from reference TRBV30 and TRBJ2-7, is as follows: SQTIHQWPATLVQPVGSPLSLECTVEGTSNPNLYWYRQAAGRGLQLLFYSVGIGQISSEVPQNLSASRPQDRQFILSSKKLLLSDSGFYLCAWTPQGVIEQYFGPGTRLTVT.